The present T cell receptor (beta chain) was sequenced within a study of T-cell reconstitution after alpha-beta-depleted transplantation in children. General study results and limits: Newly produced T cells mostly accounted for T-cell counts and diversity one year post-transplant.

Unique molecular identifiers were incorporated during preparation of the TCRbeta library. TCRdb passed the PCR reads through MiXCR, listing each CDR3 protein once. The sample includes around 100,000 distinct CDR3 sequences, 10% seen only once; the top ten take 30% to 35%. CDR3 size: 15 residues. Germline V CDR1 and CDR2: MGHRA, YSYEKL. Trimming stripped 3 bases from V and 2 bases from J, with 12 bases between. This clonotype has at least ten counts. Its antigen is not known. The material was PBMCs, obtained before TCRalphabeta/CD19-depleted stem cell transplant. The TCR sequence derives from a boy aged 2-9 years with acute lymphoblastic leukemia, due to receive a stem cell transplant. V usage is TRBV4-1 and J usage is TRBJ2-3, with TRBD2 as a possible D gene (5 bases). This CDR3 reads CASSHNQRITDTQYF. The CDR3 DNA is TGCGCCAGCAGCCACAACCAGCGGATCACAGATACGCAGTATTTT.